The 20 T cell receptor beta chains in this list originate from one sample, sequenced in a study of CD8+ T cells in alopecia areata. After isolation, RNA underwent reverse transcription to generate cDNA as the sequencing template. Here immunoSEQ multiplex PCR was the method, and the copy in TCRdb shows in-frame clones only, minus some. The repertoire holds tens of thousands of clones, under 55% seen once, with 17% in the top ten. Sample: CD8+ T cells sorted from blood, taken at week 0. The source is a human donor with alopecia areata.

The V and J genes are TRBV30 and TRBJ2-1; 14 nucleotides line up with TRBD2. The CDR3 has 16 residues. With 2 bases clipped from V and 10 bases from J, the junction kept 10 bases outside the gene matches. Germline V gene sequence: CDR1 GTSNPN, CDR2 SVGIG (reference sequence). In nucleotides, the CDR3 is TGTGCCTGGAGTCCCCAAGGACTAGCGGGAGGTTCCGAGCAGTTCTTC. Protein product: CAWSPQGLAGGSEQFF.

This clone was counted between two and nine times. This chain connects TRBV7-3 to TRBJ2-7; 8 nucleotides agree with TRBD1. Germline V gene lookup returns CDR1 SGHTA and CDR2 FQGTGA. This CDR3 has 15 residues. V dropped 6 bases and J dropped 3; count of bases not matched to a gene: 10. The CDR3, as DNA: TGTGCCAGCAGTTTCCCCGGACAGGGCCTCTACGAGCAGTACTTC. It encodes CASSFPGQGLYEQYF.

The J gene is TRBJ1-2, the V gene TRBV4-1, with D perhaps TRBD1 (6 bases). Germline V gene sequence: CDR1 MGHRA, CDR2 YSYEKL. The CDR3 totals 15 residues. The V gene lost 4 bases and the J gene lost 2 bases, with 14 bases spanning the gap. CDR3 amino acids: CASSPEDSRNYGYTF. CDR3 sequence (DNA): TGCGCCAGCAGCCCCGAGGACAGCAGGAACTATGGCTACACCTTC.

This clone has more than one count but fewer than ten. The chain is built from TRBV29-1 and TRBJ2-1; tentative D call: TRBD2 (6 bases). V lost 7 bases and J 3 bases, leaving 10 bases between the germline ends. Germline CDR1 and CDR2: SQVTM and ANQGSEA. The CDR3 has 12 residues. Written as DNA, the CDR3 is TGCAGCGCCGGGACTTTCTACAATGAGCAGTTCTTC. Translating it yields CSAGTFYNEQFF.

The rearrangement uses TRBV18 and TRBJ2-2; 9 nucleotides match TRBD1. The CDR3 is 16 residues long. The V and J ends lost 3 bases and 3 bases, in that order; junction bases with no gene match: 5. The germline V gene has CDR1 KGHSH and CDR2 LQKENI. The CDR3 sequence: CASSPARTGDTGELFF. The CDR3 DNA reads as TGTGCCAGCTCACCGGCTCGGACAGGGGACACCGGGGAGCTGTTTTTT.

The genes are TRBV29-1 and TRBJ2-5, with D possibly being TRBD2 (6 bases). Germline CDR1 SQVTM, CDR2 ANQGSEA. The CDR3 has 14 residues. V was trimmed by 0 bases and J by 5 bases, leaving 13 bases between them. The DNA for the CDR3 is TGCAGCGTTGAAGACCCCCGGGGGTGGGAGACCCAGTACTTC. This encodes CSVEDPRGWETQYF.

V usage is TRBV29-1 and J usage is TRBJ2-7; 7 bases align to TRBD2. The CDR3 has 13 amino acids. The V segment lost 5 bases and the J segment 3 bases; nucleotides outside the gene matches: 7. From germline, CDR1 is SQVTM and CDR2 ANQGSEA. The CDR3 reads CSVISGPNYEQYF. CDR3 DNA sequence: TGCAGCGTTATTAGCGGGCCCAACTACGAGCAGTACTTC.

The chain carries TRBV29-1 and TRBJ1-2; the D is unclear. Trimming cost V 2 bases and J 4 bases, with 14 bases left between them. Germline V gene sequence: CDR1 SQVTM, CDR2 ANQGSEA. This CDR3 comprises 14 residues. The CDR3 DNA reads as TGCAGCGTTGAAATGGGCGAGGGAATCTATGGCTACACCTTC. Protein product: CSVEMGEGIYGYTF. The full variable domain, its missing parts supplied by reference TRBV29-1 and TRBJ1-2, is SAVISQKPSRDICQRGTSLTIQCQVDSQVTMMFWYRQQPGQSLTLIATANQGSEATYESGFVIDKFPISRPNLTFSTLTVSNMSPEDSSIYLCSVEMGEGIYGYTFGSGTRLTVV.

V usage is TRBV9 and J usage is TRBJ2-3, with 9 bases fitting TRBD2. Trimming removed 0 bases from V and 3 bases from J; junction bases left unmatched: 5. The CDR3 totals 16 residues. Germline V gene sequence: CDR1 SGDLS, CDR2 YYNGEE. CDR3 nucleotides: TGTGCCAGCAGCGTAGATGGCGGGAGGGCAACAGATACGCAGTATTTT. This encodes CASSVDGGRATDTQYF.

In this sample, this clone turned up many times. This sequence joins TRBV6-5 and TRBJ1-2; D is possibly TRBD1 (5 bases). CDR3 length: 14 amino acids. Germline V gene sequence: CDR1 MNHEY, CDR2 SVGAGI. Deletions cut 7 bases from V and 5 bases from J, with 17 bases between. The CDR3: CASKDRGASYGYTF. The CDR3 DNA reads TGTGCCAGCAAGGATAGAGGGGCCTCGTATGGCTACACCTTC.

The sample holds a few counts of this clone. The V gene is TRBV5-8, the J gene TRBJ2-6; D unclear. This CDR3 is built from 17 residues. Trimming took off 0 bases at V and 2 bases at J, with 12 bases between the two ends. CDR1 and CDR2 from the germline V gene are SGHTS and YDEGEE. The CDR3 region is CASSLEGYLAGANVLTF. The CDR3 nucleotides are TGTGCCAGCAGCTTGGAAGGGTATCTGGCTGGGGCCAACGTCCTGACTTTC.

This clone has at least ten counts. This chain uses TRBV29-1 with TRBJ2-5; TRBD1 matches 10 bases. Trimming took 1 base from V and 4 from J; bases not matched to a gene: 12. The CDR3 runs to 17 residues. From germline, CDR1 is SQVTM and CDR2 ANQGSEA. The CDR3 DNA reads as TGCAGCGTTGAAGTGCGAGCCGGGACAGGGGACGGAGAGACCCAGTACTTC. This codes for CSVEVRAGTGDGETQYF.

Points on this clone: At the DNA level, this CDR3 is encoded by other sequences in the same sample as well. CDR3 nucleotide sequence: TGCAGCGTGGTATGGGGGGAGACCCAGTACTTC. It codes for CSVVWGETQYF. The chain uses TRBV29-1 and TRBJ2-5, with D possibly called TRBD1 or TRBD2 (5 bases each). This CDR3 has 11 amino acids. CDR1 and CDR2 from the germline V gene are SQVTM and ANQGSEA. Trimming pared 6 bases from V and 5 bases from J, leaving 10 bases between.

This clone was observed a few times. V gene TRBV7-9 combines with J gene TRBJ1-5; D is ambiguous. The CDR3 is 15 residues long. From germline, CDR1 is SEHNR and CDR2 FQNEAQ (reference sequence). V was cut by 5 bases and J by 3 bases, with 14 bases left in between. The chain's CDR3 is CASSDGRSLNQPQHF. The CDR3 DNA sequence: TGTGCCAGCAGCGACGGACGGAGTCTCAATCAGCCCCAGCATTTT.

This clone turned up a few times. V gene TRBV4-1 combines with J gene TRBJ2-7; D perhaps matches TRBD2 (6 bases). The CDR3 has 15 residues. V lost 0 bases and J 4 bases, leaving 13 bases between the germline ends. Germline V CDR1 and CDR2: MGHRA, YSYEKL. Here the CDR3 DNA reads TGCGCCAGCAGCCAAGAGATAGCGGATCGATACGAGCAGTACTTC. This gives the protein CASSQEIADRYEQYF.

This clone was observed many times. The chain uses TRBV7-9 and TRBJ2-7; D is undetermined. CDR3 size: 13 residues. The germline V gene has CDR1 SEHNR and CDR2 FQNEAQ (reference sequence). The ends were cut back, 1 base at V and 6 bases at J, with 10 bases in the middle. The CDR3 DNA reads as TGTGCCAGCAGCTTAGGCTTAGGACCCGAGCAGTACTTC. Residues: CASSLGLGPEQYF.

Ten or more counts support this clone. The rearrangement links TRBV30 to TRBJ2-1, with TRBD1 identical over 9 bases. The V gene end was trimmed by 5 bases and the J gene end by 7 bases; junction bases not matched to a gene: 12. Germline V gene data show CDR1 as GTSNPN and CDR2 as SVGIG (reference sequence). CDR3 length equals 15 residues. The CDR3 loop reads CAWSPGQGLWNEQFF. The DNA of the CDR3 is TGTGCCTGGTCGCCGGGACAGGGCTTGTGGAATGAGCAGTTCTTC. The variable domain in full, completed from reference TRBV30 and TRBJ2-1, reads SQTIHQWPATLVQPVGSPLSLECTVEGTSNPNLYWYRQAAGRGLQLLFYSVGIGQISSEVPQNLSASRPQDRQFILSSKKLLLSDSGFYLCAWSPGQGLWNEQFFGPGTRLTVL.

This clone was seen more than once but under ten times. This chain links TRBV29-1 with TRBJ2-1; 14 bases fit TRBD2. CDR1 is SQVTM, CDR2 ANQGSEA, per germline. The CDR3 contains 14 residues. After removal of 6 bases from V and 4 bases from J, the junction contained 2 bases not matched to a gene. The CDR3, as DNA: TGCAGCGTCGGGACTAGCGGGAGATACAATGAGCAGTTCTTC. Its translation is CSVGTSGRYNEQFF.

The V gene is TRBV4-2, the J gene TRBJ2-1; D may correspond to TRBD1 or TRBD2 (5 bases each). Trimming shortened V by 0 bases and J by 4 bases, and 10 bases separated the two germline ends. In germline, CDR1 is LGHNA, CDR2 YNFKEQ. The CDR3 extends over 15 amino acids. CDR3 DNA: TGTGCCAGCAGCCAAGATGGGGGATATTACAATGAGCAGTTCTTC. Translating gives CASSQDGGYYNEQFF.

This chain connects TRBV9 to TRBJ2-3; D may be TRBD1 (6 bases). V was trimmed by 3 bases and J by 1 base, leaving 12 bases between them. This CDR3 is 15 amino acids long. CDR1 is SGDLS, CDR2 YYNGEE, per germline. CDR3 in DNA: TGTGCCAGCAGCGAGGGGGAGAGCGGCACAGATACGCAGTATTTT. It is translated as CASSEGESGTDTQYF.